This T cell receptor (beta chain) comes out of a study of PD-1 blockade in classical Hodgkin lymphoma. Comment on this clone: Its target is not known.

The data were produced by immunoSEQ multiplex PCR, yet TCRdb's version contains in-frame clones alone and is incomplete. Among approximately 35,000 clones listed, around nine tenths were seen once. Documented time point: newly diagnosed, previously untreated cHL patient sample. Investigators isolated CD4+ T cells from thawed PBMCs through magnetic negative selection. The study compared against PBMCs from newly diagnosed, untreated classical Hodgkin lymphoma. Study-wide results and limits: When set against healthy donors, newly diagnosed patients were reported to show lower baseline TCR diversity. Repertoire difference causes, possibly disease activity or prior therapy, remain undefined.

V was clipped by 6 bases and J by 5 bases; unmatched bases: 11. This CDR3 has 15 amino acids. CDR1 is SQVTM, CDR2 ANQGSEA, per germline. This TCR was sampled from a human donor with classical Hodgkin lymphoma. The chain joins TRBV29-1 to TRBJ2-2; the match to TRBD2 covers 8 bases. The sequencing input was CD4+ T cells from blood. In DNA, the CDR3 is TGCAGCGTCACCTCCAGCGGGGGCCGGACCGGGGAGCTGTTTTTT. Residues: CSVTSSGGRTGELFF.